This T cell receptor beta chain was captured in a study of OX40 agonist ivuxolimab in advanced cancers. Background on the whole study: Ivuxolimab, which targeted the costimulatory receptor OX40 (CD134), was an agonistic, fully human IgG2 monoclonal antibody. Intravenous ivuxolimab was administered to patients every 2 weeks at six dose levels: 0.01, 0.1, 0.3, 1.5, 3 and 10 mg/kg. Among the 50 to 55 dose-escalation patients, about 20 had hepatocellular carcinoma, roughly 15 melanoma, 9 renal cell carcinoma and 9 head and neck cancer. In the dose-escalation cohort, 65% to 90% of patients were male, and the mean age was roughly 60 years, with a range of roughly 20 to 80. Patients were allowed to have had prior anti-PD-1, anti-PD-L1 or anti-CTLA-4 therapy, and approximately 40% of the dose-escalation patients had previously received checkpoint inhibitors. Three dose-escalation patients achieved partial responses, one with hepatocellular carcinoma and two with cutaneous melanoma. The point of sequencing TCRbeta in the periphery was to test whether ivuxolimab changed TCR sequence diversity and drove clonal T-cell expansion. The paper reports the monotherapy dose-escalation portion (N of about 54 patients) of the phase I ivuxolimab trial. Paper-wide results and their limitations: Low levels of normalized T-cell clonal expansion were also seen in some patients who did not respond. After ivuxolimab, expanded clones were on average more numerous among CD8+ T cells than among CD4+ T cells. The antigen specificity of the clonally expanded peripheral T cells was not determined. Clonal expansion of both CD4+ and CD8+ blood T cells was observed from baseline to week 6 at doses 0.1 to 3.0 mg/kg. In the 0.1-3.0 mg/kg groups, partial responders were among the patients with the lowest normalized peripheral clonal expansion, particularly in CD8+ T cells.

CDR1 and CDR2, per the germline V gene, are MDHEN and SYDVKM. The CDR3 holds 14 amino acids from the cysteine to the phenylalanine. Left in the record is the CDR3 DNA by itself, 42 bases read in frame from the first base. The V and J ends are trimmed by 5 bases and 6 bases, leaving 15 bases between them. Genomic DNA was extracted from sorted cells for sequencing of the TCRbeta CDR3 region. The immunoSEQ Assay was used to sequence the TCRbeta CDR3 regions. TCRdb stores this immuneACCESS table with in-frame sequences only. Part of the clones is absent; in the studies checked, under half of the shortfall reflects unresolved V genes, and no reason is known for the rest. This sample is represented by approximately 11,000 clones; roughly four fifths of them were singletons. Of the sample, roughly a fifth falls within the top ten clones. For this clone: Its antigen is currently not known. Base qualities are not at hand, and no much larger clone is one base apart.

The trial excluded patients who had a history of autoimmune disease or were on systemic immunosuppression. In every dose cohort, peripheral blood was drawn for TCR sequencing at baseline, cycle 4 day 1, and cycle 7 day 1. Samples were obtained from an open-label, multicenter, first-in-human phase I dose-escalation trial of ivuxolimab. Adults with locally advanced or metastatic melanoma, renal cell carcinoma, hepatocellular carcinoma or head and neck squamous cell carcinoma were enrolled in the trial. Before TCR sequencing, CD4+ T cells and CD8+ T cells were sorted from peripheral blood as separate populations.

The source of this sequence is an adult with an advanced solid tumor such as melanoma, head and neck, liver or kidney cancer. The chain couples TRBV28 to TRBJ2-3, with a weak D call of TRBD2 (6 bases match). Specimen: CD4+ or CD8+ T cells sorted from blood, collected in a trial of the OX40 agonist ivuxolimab. The CDR3 corresponds to CASSAGLPMDTQYF. The nucleotide sequence is given as TGTGCCAGCAGTGCGGGACTCCCTATGGATACGCAGTATTTT. When the CDR3 is completed using the reference TRBV28 and TRBJ2-3 genes on either side, the full variable domain is DVKVTQSSRYLVKRTGEKVFLECVQDMDHENMFWYRQDPGLGLRLIYFSYDVKMKEKGDIPEGYSVSREKKERFSLILESASTNQTSMYLCASSAGLPMDTQYFGPGTRLTVL.